This entry is about one T cell receptor (beta chain). What this receptor recognizes is not known. Per-base quality was not reported, and no clone a single base away is much larger than it. The CDR3 covers 13 residues, taking in both the cysteine and the phenylalanine. Only CDR3 DNA is held: 39 bases, read in frame from base 1. CDR1 and CDR2 are read off the germline V gene (reference sequence) as MNHEY and SMNVEV. Unmatched junction bases come to 3, with V trimmed by 3 bases and J by 6 bases. These data are taken from a study of cytomegalovirus exposure and HLA in healthy donors listed by TCRdb under 2017. Some background on the complete study: An earlier analysis of approximately 550 of the donors reported 250 to 300 Gb of sequence data and 117 million unique TCR beta sequences from around 200 million T cells. Approximately 310 gigabases of sequencing data and approximately 84 million unique TCR sequences were included in an early release covering roughly 700 HLA-typed donors. Among the approximately 420 genotyped donors, around 81% belonged to the genetic ancestry cluster associated with self-reported Caucasian donors. The study aimed to test whether cataloging public T cell receptors could reveal signatures of past pathogen exposure. The study used immunosequencing to profile the T cell repertoires of hundreds of subjects and linked those repertoires to cytomegalovirus serostatus. Besides the first cohort of some 670 subjects, a separate validation cohort made up of around 120 different subjects was used. The study combined high-throughput TCR immunosequencing, statistical association of individual TCRs with disease status, and machine learning to predict cytomegalovirus infection status. In a later analysis, previously published TCR beta repertoires from 500 to 750 donors were re-analyzed and high-resolution HLA genotyping was added so that TCR occurrence patterns could be studied. The later analysis used no new phenotypic data to find candidate immune exposures, relying instead on TCR beta sequences and their occurrence across donors. To decide whether each TCR beta V gene segment behaved as functional or pseudogenic, an earlier analysis of some 580 of the donors relied on high-throughput TCR beta sequencing. Alongside the repertoire data, information on donor age, sex, ethnicity and CMV serostatus was compiled. A later genetic analysis used genome-wide SNP genotypes for about three fifths of the 666 donors, treating that subset as a discovery cohort. All discovery cohort repertoires had been generated on a single sequencing platform. Class I and class II HLA loci were covered by the typing at four-digit resolution. Typing coverage varied by locus: roughly 629-630 donors for A, B, C, DRB1 and DQB1; 522 for DQA1; 606 for DPA1; roughly 470 for DPB1. Four or five DR-DQ haplotypes were handled as single units for association and clustering because linkage in the cohort was strong. On average, around 200,000 unique TCR beta nucleotide sequences were sequenced per donor among about 400 genotyped donors of the cohort, with roughly 18% of those sequences being non-productive. Results and caveats for the whole study, not just this receptor: A further reported finding was that TCR beta sequences accurately predicted the HLA-A and HLA-B alleles for most subjects in the first cohort. Assigning TCR associations to individual alleles was difficult when HLA alleles, especially DR and DQ, strongly co-occurred. Most CMV-associated TCR beta chains appeared to be HLA-restricted in a later analysis, and the HLA associations seemed to be driven largely by CMV exposure. Some IMGT-functional V segments, including TRBV6-2 and TRBV6-3, could not be told apart with the 87-base-pair reads, so those segments were excluded. In an earlier analysis of under 600 of the donors, most TCR beta V segments were observed in productive rearrangements about 87% or about 30% of the time, broadly matching IMGT annotations. Most TCR sequences were seen in very few donors, while some public TCRs were found in many individuals. A later analysis found that TCR association rates varied across HLA loci, with DRB1 alleles showing the most associated TCRs and HLA-C alleles the fewest. Correlated functional status among segregating V segments might be attributable to linkage disequilibrium, but an unknown experimental factor could not be ruled out. Compared with the roughly 670-donor mean, donors in an Asian-associated ancestry cluster had fewer N-insertions in productive TCRs, according to a later genetic analysis. A cluster of highly shared sequence variants was judged likely to be a technical artifact of the sequencing pipeline. Because HLA typing was missing for some donors at each locus, association tests included only the typed subset. The authors suggested that the approach could potentially be extended to other disease states and immunological phenotypes. The study listed 164 TCR beta chains as associated with cytomegalovirus. The earlier analysis of approximately 590 of the donors excluded roughly 16 rarely observed V segments, including chromosome 9 orphons, because counts were too low. In both the original and validation cohorts, the classifier was reported to diagnose cytomegalovirus status with high specificity and sensitivity. Compared with equally common non-associated chains, HLA-associated TCR beta chains in a later analysis were more clonally expanded and had lower generation probabilities. The cohort was sequenced for TCR beta chains only, and without alpha or paired-chain data the features that could be detected were limited. According to a later analysis, parvovirus B19, influenza, CMV and Epstein-Barr virus appeared linked to several top co-occurrence clusters. CMV serostatus was the only immune exposure information available for the cohort. In vitro tests confirmed that three of the cytomegalovirus-associated TCR beta chains recognize cytomegalovirus antigens. An association between a missense DCLRE1C variant and V-gene and J-gene trimming of TCR beta chains was found in a later genetic analysis and replicated in an independent cohort. Roughly uniform sequencing depth across donors was assumed in presence/absence analyses, although this assumption may not hold. In a later analysis, about 17,000 TCR beta sequences were associated with specific HLA alleles at a false discovery rate of 0.05.

The cohort consisted of 666 healthy bone marrow donors. All cohort members were sampled while nominally healthy, although unrecorded immune exposures were likely present. The donor was CMV seronegative and was included in the group of a few hundred seronegative cohort members. Every donor gave a peripheral blood sample, and the peripheral blood mononuclear cells from that sample were used for TCR beta sequencing. Genomic DNA extraction from the blood cell samples was performed with the Qiagen DNeasy Blood Extraction Kit. The library relied on the immunoSEQ multiplex PCR assay. For the multiplex PCR, a mixture combining 60 forward primers for TCR Vbeta segments and 13 reverse primers for TCR Jbeta segments was used. A multiplex PCR assay on genomic DNA amplified the CDR3 region of rearranged TCR beta genes. Amplified TCR beta libraries were sequenced as 87-base-pair reads on the Illumina HiSeq System. Per the original workflow: Across the 600 to 700 repertoires, a later analysis counted tens of millions of unique TCR beta chains, roughly 11 million of which were shared by at least two donors. A nearest-neighbor algorithm error-corrected the raw reads and collapsed the reads into unique sequences, merging closely related sequences to remove PCR and sequencing errors. To assign V, D and J gene segments, CDR3 sequences were aligned to IMGT reference sequences. Each retained sequence needed at least a six-nucleotide match to both a V gene segment and a J gene segment. A rearrangement counted as productive if the CDR3 had no stop codons and remained in frame with V and J, and every other rearrangement counted as non-productive. CDR3 was defined according to IMGT convention as the region running from the second conserved V-encoded cysteine to the conserved J-encoded phenylalanine. In an earlier analysis of more than 550 of the donors, sequences lacking an unambiguous match to a single V gene segment were excluded. In an earlier analysis of approximately 500 of the donors, a V segment was called functional when productive rearrangements were above 56.7%, and segregating when the standard deviation between donors exceeded 5%. To diagnose cytomegalovirus status from the catalog of TCR beta chain sequences, a statistical classification framework was built. V and J gene assignment, in a later analysis, came from comparing TCR nucleotide sequences with IMGT/GENE-DB human TR gene sequences. In a later analysis, CDR3 sequences and most-parsimonious VDJ recombination scenarios were assigned using the TCRdist pipeline. In a later analysis, each TCR beta chain was defined by its CDR3 amino acid sequence together with its V-gene family, and reads lacking a unique V-gene family were excluded. To address suspected cross-contamination and a sequencing artifact, a later analysis removed some 620 highly shared, low-generation-probability nucleotide sequences. A later analysis calculated a clonal expansion index for each public chain from normalized within-repertoire ranks of inferred template counts. In a later analysis, generation probabilities were computed using a VDJ recombination model fitted to out-of-frame rearrangements, and the results were checked against IGoR. Hypergeometric tests were used in a later analysis to score TCR-TCR, TCR-HLA and TCR-CMV co-occurrence, with a repertoire-size bias correction applied to the TCR pairs. False discovery rates were estimated in a later analysis by permuting HLA or CMV assignments 20 times. In a later analysis, co-occurring TCRs were grouped using DBSCAN, with TCRdist sequence similarity added in when clustering inside HLA-allele-positive subsets. Co-occurrence clustering excluded repertoires with fewer than 30,000 or more than 120,000 public chains, plus five with anomalous nucleotide sharing. The table was pulled from immuneACCESS by TCRdb, which kept in-frame rearrangements only. Such tables lose some clones; where checked, under half of the loss comes from unresolved V genes, and the rest has no known cause. V, J and clone size were drawn from that table, and D and trimming were deduced from the DNA. The sample records 200,000 to 250,000 clones, around 85% of which are singletons. 0.2% to 0.25% of the sample belongs to the ten largest clones.

The sequence came from a girl aged 2 to 9 in good health and CMV-seronegative. Here the chain combines TRBV27 and TRBJ1-2; 8 bases in between match TRBD1. The specimen was PBMCs. The DNA reads TGTGCCAGCAGTTTTACAGGGGGGGATGGCTACACCTTC. Translated, this gives CASSFTGGDGYTF.